The source of this T cell receptor beta chain is a study of glioma-infiltrating T cells after dendritic cell vaccination. Overall study context: Autologous tumor lysate-pulsed dendritic cell vaccination was given between about 2003 and 2012.

V was clipped by 2 bases and J by 1 base; unmatched bases: 13. Germline-derived CDR1 and CDR2 are GTSNPN and SVGIG (reference sequence). CDR3 size: 18 residues. Repertoires were generated with immunoSEQ multiplex PCR, while TCRdb's copy carries only in-frame clones and drops some. Of 85,000 to 100,000 clones detected, 80% appear once; the ten largest clones hold approximately 5.4%. Time point meaning: after dendritic cell vaccination, including at tumor progression/relapse. Only patients with spare fresh-frozen tumor and over two years of follow-up were included. This sequence was found in a human donor with glioblastoma. Sequenced material: blood, taken after dendritic cell vaccination. The gene calls are TRBV30 and TRBJ2-3, with 9 bases identical to TRBD2. This CDR3 reads CAWSTPRERGARTDTQYF. CDR3 nucleotides: TGTGCCTGGAGTACCCCCCGGGAGCGGGGGGCTCGCACAGATACGCAGTATTTT.